This passage covers 27 T cell receptor beta chains from one sample sequenced in a study of shared clonotypes between healthy human individuals. The method was immunoSEQ multiplex PCR; TCRdb's version includes in-frame clones alone and lacks a portion of them. The sample lists about 2.3 million clones, 85% to 95% seen once, with about 0.36% in the top ten. The sequenced sample consisted of naive CD4+ T cells from PBMCs. The sample's subset: CD45RA+ positively selected. These receptors originate from a man in his late teens or twenties in good health. Some clones in this sample may be carry-over from other donors' samples.

The chain recombines TRBV2 with TRBJ1-4; TRBD1 might be the D (5 bases). The V and J ends lost 5 bases and 5 bases respectively, with 15 bases between them. Germline values: CDR1 SNHLY, CDR2 FYNNEI. CDR3 length: 15 amino acids. The DNA for the CDR3 is TGTGCCAGCAGTTCCCGGCAGGGTGAGAATGAAAAACTGTTTTTT. Translated, it gives CASSSRQGENEKLFF. The whole variable domain, remainder taken from reference TRBV2 and TRBJ1-4, is EPEVTQTPSHQVTQMGQEVILRCVPISNHLYFYWYRQILGQKVEFLVSFYNNEISEKSEIFDDQFSVERPDGSNFTLKIRSTKLEDSAMYFCASSSRQGENEKLFFGSGTQLSVL.

With respect to this clone: The same CDR3 arises from other DNA sequences in this sample as well. The rearrangement links TRBV28 to TRBJ2-5; D remains ambiguous. The germline V gene has CDR1 MDHEN and CDR2 SYDVKM. The V end lost 2 bases, the J end lost 5 bases, and 6 bases lay between the germline ends. This CDR3 spans 12 amino acids. The CDR3 protein is CASSLSAETQYF. In DNA, the CDR3 is TGTGCCAGCAGTTTAAGCGCGGAGACCCAGTACTTC.

To note about this clone: The same CDR3 arises from other DNA sequences in this sample as well. The J gene is TRBJ2-2, the V gene TRBV5-4; D unresolved. The CDR3 loop spans 12 amino acids. Germline values: CDR1 SGHNT, CDR2 YYREEE (reference sequence). V lost 1 base and J 6 bases, leaving 4 bases between the germline ends. CDR3 in DNA: TGTGCCAGCAGCTTGAGACCCGGGGAGCTGTTTTTT. Translated: CASSLRPGELFF. Drawing the rest from reference TRBV5-4 and TRBJ2-2, the complete variable domain is ETGVTQSPTHLIKTRGQQVTLRCSSQSGHNTVSWYQQALGQGPQFIFQYYREEENGRGNFPPRFSGLQFPNYSSELNVNALELDDSALYLCASSLRPGELFFGEGSRLTVL.

The chain joins TRBV9 to TRBJ2-3; D unclear. CDR3 length: 14 amino acids. V lost 0 bases and J lost 2, with 7 bases in between. Germline-derived CDR1 and CDR2 are SGDLS and YYNGEE. CDR3 amino acids: CASSVEGYTDTQYF. As DNA, the CDR3 is TGTGCCAGCAGCGTAGAAGGGTACACAGATACGCAGTATTTT.

The chain couples TRBV4-1 to TRBJ2-4; TRBD1 matches at 11 bases. The CDR3 runs to 16 residues. Germline V gene sequence: CDR1 MGHRA, CDR2 YSYEKL. V gave up 4 bases and J gave up 8 bases; unmatched junction bases: 10. As DNA, the CDR3 is TGCGCCAGCAGCCGAGCACCAGGACAGGGGGCAGACATTCAGTACTTC. Translated, it gives CASSRAPGQGADIQYF.

The rearrangement links TRBV6-1 to TRBJ2-1, with 9 nucleotides matching TRBD2. The CDR3 sequence is 15 residues long. With V trimmed by 6 bases and J by 7 bases, 10 bases remained unmatched. Germline V gene data show CDR1 as MNHNS and CDR2 as SASEGT. The CDR3 is CASSTGVAGVNEQFF. CDR3 nucleotides: TGTGCCAGCAGCACCGGGGTAGCGGGAGTTAATGAGCAGTTCTTC.

The chain joins TRBV7-6 to TRBJ2-5; TRBD2 matches 16 bases. Germline V lookup: CDR1 SGHVS, CDR2 FNYEAQ. The length of the CDR3 is 17 residues. The J segment lost 4 bases and the V segment lost 5 bases, leaving 7 bases of the junction unmatched. The CDR3 is CASSLGTSGRARETQYF. CDR3 in DNA: TGTGCCAGCAGCCTGGGGACTAGCGGGAGGGCCCGAGAGACCCAGTACTTC.

With regard to this clone: The same CDR3 also results from other DNA sequences found in this sample. V usage is TRBV5-1 and J usage is TRBJ2-1, with TRBD2 as a possible D gene (5 bases). This CDR3 is 16 amino acids long. V gave up 0 bases and J gave up 0 bases, with 10 bases separating them. Germline assignment: CDR1 SGHRS and CDR2 YFSETQ. In DNA, the CDR3 is TGCGCCAGCAGCTTGGTTGGTGGGAGCTCCTACAATGAGCAGTTCTTC. Translated: CASSLVGGSSYNEQFF.

This clone came up once. Relative to the germline gene, one junction end is altered; a read error may explain this. DNA for the CDR3: TGTGCCAGCAGCTTACCCGGGACCCCCGGGTCAAACTTC. Translation gives CASSLPGTPGSNF. The rearrangement uses TRBV7-9 and TRBJ2-7; D is tentatively TRBD1 or TRBD2 (5 bases each). The CDR3 contains 13 residues. CDR1 is SEHNR and CDR2 is FQNEAQ in the germline V gene (reference sequence).

The CDR3 DNA sequence: TGCGCCAGCAGCTCCATGGGACAGGGGGCCGGGGAGCTGTTTTTT. Protein product: CASSSMGQGAGELFF. V usage is TRBV5-1 and J usage is TRBJ2-2, with 11 bases fitting TRBD1. Looked up from germline, CDR1 is SGHRS and CDR2 is YFSETQ. The CDR3 loop spans 15 amino acids. V lost 3 bases and J lost 6; bases outside the gene matches: 4.

The chain has TRBV6-5 and TRBJ2-5; the D gene is possibly TRBD1 (6 bases). Per the germline V gene, CDR1 is MNHEY and CDR2 is SVGAGI. The V end was cut by 5 bases, the J end by 5 bases, with 18 bases between. The CDR3 length is 15 residues. The CDR3, as DNA: TGTGCCAGCAGTCCAGCTCAGGGGAGAGGGGAGACCCAGTACTTC. It codes for CASSPAQGRGETQYF.

The V and J genes are TRBV21-1 and TRBJ1-2. TRBV21-1 is classified as a pseudogene. The CDR3 consists of 12 residues. The CDR3 nucleotides read TGTGCCAGCAGCAGTGTGGGGGGAGGCTACACCTTC. This sequence encodes CASSSVGGGYTF.

The chain has TRBV28 and TRBJ1-5; weak D call: TRBD1 (5 bases). The CDR3 sequence is 17 residues long. Trimming shortened V by 2 bases and J by 4 bases, and 18 bases separated the two germline ends. Germline assignment: CDR1 MDHEN and CDR2 SYDVKM. The CDR3 protein is CASSLGAGEGLNQPQHF. The CDR3 coding sequence is TGTGCCAGCAGTTTAGGGGCGGGGGAAGGGCTTAATCAGCCCCAGCATTTT.

The V gene is TRBV2, the J gene TRBJ2-5; 8 bases match TRBD1. J gave up 5 bases and V 3 bases, and 2 bases lay outside the gene matches. This CDR3 spans 13 amino acids. CDR1 is SNHLY, CDR2 FYNNEI, per germline. The chain's CDR3 is CASSDRGPETQYF. The CDR3 DNA is TGTGCCAGCAGTGACAGGGGGCCGGAGACCCAGTACTTC.

The chain joins TRBV5-1 to TRBJ2-7, with 8 nucleotides matching TRBD1. The V segment lost 0 bases and the J segment 1 base; nucleotides outside the gene matches: 6. The CDR3 spans 16 residues. Germline loops: CDR1 SGHRS, CDR2 YFSETQ. The DNA of the CDR3 is TGCGCCAGCAGCTTGGGGGGACAGGCGGGTTCCTACGAGCAGTACTTC. Encoded protein: CASSLGGQAGSYEQYF.

The chain uses TRBV2 and TRBJ2-7, with a possible D match to TRBD2 (6 bases). Per germline, CDR1 SNHLY and CDR2 FYNNEI. Between the trimmed V and J ends, which lost 0 bases and 5 bases, there was a span of 20 bases. There are 17 residues in the CDR3. CDR3 region: CASSEAPFSGGWDEQYF. CDR3 sequence (DNA): TGTGCCAGCAGTGAAGCGCCGTTTAGCGGCGGGTGGGACGAGCAGTACTTC.

This clone was counted a single time. The gene calls are TRBV19 and TRBJ2-5; D may be TRBD2 (5 bases). V lost 5 bases to trimming and J lost 4 bases, with 17 bases between them. Germline loops: CDR1 LNHDA, CDR2 SQIVND (reference sequence). The CDR3 is 15 residues long. The DNA for the CDR3 is TGTGCCAGTAGTCGAATGGTCCGCGGGTTAGAGACCCAGTACTTC. Amino acids: CASSRMVRGLETQYF.

The chain carries TRBV6-1 and TRBJ2-2; 9 bases are a match to TRBD1. CDR3 length: 18 residues. Trimming removed 3 bases from V and 6 bases from J; junction bases left unmatched: 14. Looked up from germline, CDR1 is MNHNS and CDR2 is SASEGT. The CDR3 loop is CASSERSWTGVGAGELFF. The CDR3 DNA reads as TGTGCCAGCAGTGAGCGCTCATGGACAGGGGTTGGTGCCGGGGAGCTGTTTTTT.

A few counts support this clone. The chain carries TRBV18 and TRBJ2-7, with TRBD1 matching over 9 bases. Germline assignment: CDR1 KGHSH and CDR2 LQKENI. The CDR3 is made up of 14 amino acids. Trimming took 4 bases from V and 6 from J; bases not matched to a gene: 7. The CDR3 DNA sequence: TGTGCCAGCTCACAAGGGACAGGGTTTACCGAGCAGTACTTC. It translates to CASSQGTGFTEQYF.

J is TRBJ2-1 and V is TRBV5-4; D perhaps matches TRBD1 (6 bases). Per germline, CDR1 SGHNT and CDR2 YYREEE (reference sequence). There are 15 residues in the CDR3. V gave up 0 bases and J gave up 12 bases, with 19 bases separating them. CDR3 loop: CASSLDTGPSRGQFF. CDR3 nucleotides: TGTGCCAGCAGCTTGGATACCGGGCCTTCCAGGGGGCAGTTCTTC.

This sequence joins TRBV5-5 and TRBJ2-5, with D perhaps matching TRBD1 (5 bases). Germline V gene sequence: CDR1 SGHKS, CDR2 YYEKEE (reference sequence). CDR3 length: 13 residues. V was trimmed by 2 bases and J by 2 bases, leaving 7 bases between them. The CDR3 protein is CASSFRVQETQYF. The CDR3 bases are TGTGCCAGCAGCTTCAGGGTTCAAGAGACCCAGTACTTC.

This chain links TRBV10-3 with TRBJ2-1; 8 nucleotides align to TRBD1. V dropped 4 bases and J dropped 1; count of bases not matched to a gene: 9. This CDR3 spans 17 amino acids. Germline assignment: CDR1 ENHRY and CDR2 SYGVKD. CDR3 nucleotide sequence: TGTGCCATCAGTGCCAGGGGGCTAGAGGAGTCCTACAATGAGCAGTTCTTC. Protein product: CAISARGLEESYNEQFF.

The gene calls are TRBV7-9 and TRBJ1-3; a possible D gene is TRBD1 (5 bases). The CDR3 is 13 amino acids. Germline V gene sequence: CDR1 SEHNR, CDR2 FQNEAQ (reference sequence). Trimming left V 3 bases short and J 8 bases short, with 11 bases between. The CDR3 sequence is CASSFGQGDTIYF. The CDR3, as DNA: TGTGCCAGCAGCTTCGGGCAGGGCGACACCATATATTTT.

This chain connects TRBV7-2 to TRBJ1-5; no firm D call. CDR3 size: 15 residues. V was trimmed by 4 bases and J by 0 bases, leaving 10 bases between them. The germline gives CDR1 SGHTA, CDR2 FQGNSA. The CDR3 loop reads CASSSVGNSNQPQHF. CDR3 nucleotides: TGTGCCAGCAGCTCGGTTGGGAATAGCAATCAGCCCCAGCATTTT.

CDR3 protein: CATARDRDVAFF. As DNA, the CDR3 is TGTGCCACCGCCCGGGACAGGGATGTAGCTTTCTTT. This sequence joins TRBV10-3 and TRBJ1-1; 9 nucleotides align to TRBD1. Germline V CDR1 and CDR2: ENHRY, SYGVKD. The junction had 10 bases not matched to a gene; V was cut back by 10 bases and J by 10 bases. The CDR3 totals 12 residues.

The chain uses TRBV7-2 and TRBJ1-4; D not certain. This CDR3 has 13 amino acids. In germline, CDR1 is SGHTA, CDR2 FQGNSA. Trimming removed 2 bases at V and 3 bases at J, with 4 bases between. CDR3 nucleotide sequence: TGTGCCAGCAGCTTACTGCCTAATGAAAAACTGTTTTTT. Translation gives CASSLLPNEKLFF.

The genes are TRBV21-1 and TRBJ1-1; the D call of TRBD1 is as the table states it, not checked on the DNA. TRBV21-1 constitutes a pseudogene. The CDR3 covers 17 residues. DNA of the CDR3: TGTGCCAGCAGCACGCTAGGGACAGGGGGTCGGGTTACTGAAGCTTTCTTT. Its translation: CASSTLGTGGRVTEAFF.